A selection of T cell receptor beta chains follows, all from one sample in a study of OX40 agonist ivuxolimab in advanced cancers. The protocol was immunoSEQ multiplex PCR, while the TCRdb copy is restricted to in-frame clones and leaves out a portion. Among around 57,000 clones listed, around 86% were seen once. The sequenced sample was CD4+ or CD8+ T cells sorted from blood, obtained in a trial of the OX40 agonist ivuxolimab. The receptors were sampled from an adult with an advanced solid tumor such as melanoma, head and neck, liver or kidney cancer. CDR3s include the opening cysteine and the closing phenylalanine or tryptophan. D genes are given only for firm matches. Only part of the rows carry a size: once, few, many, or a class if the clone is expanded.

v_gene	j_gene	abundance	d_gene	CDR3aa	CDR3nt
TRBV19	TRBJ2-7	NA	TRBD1	CASSSRDRDKPYEQYF	TGTGCCAGTAGTAGCCGGGACAGGGATAAACCCTACGAGCAGTACTTC
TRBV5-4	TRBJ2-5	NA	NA	CASSWTTSQETQYF	TGTGCCAGCAGCTGGACAACTAGCCAAGAGACCCAGTACTTC
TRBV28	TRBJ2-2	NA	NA	CASTGPNTGELFF	TGTGCCAGCACCGGACCGAACACCGGGGAGCTGTTTTTT
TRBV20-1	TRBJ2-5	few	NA	CSARFGETQYF	TGCAGTGCGAGGTTCGGGGAGACCCAGTACTTC
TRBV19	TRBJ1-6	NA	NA	CASSPSAGGRSPLHF	TGTGCCAGTAGTCCAAGTGCGGGGGGCCGGTCACCCCTCCACTTT
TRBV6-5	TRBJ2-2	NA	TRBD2	CASSYQSGRGVGELFF	TGTGCCAGCAGTTACCAAAGCGGGAGAGGTGTCGGGGAGCTGTTTTTT
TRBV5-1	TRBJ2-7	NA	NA	CASSLARINSYEQYF	TGCGCCAGCAGCTTGGCCAGAATCAACTCCTACGAGCAGTACTTC
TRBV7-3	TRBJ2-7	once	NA	CASSLINYEQYF	TGTGCCAGCAGCTTAATAAACTACGAGCAGTACTTC
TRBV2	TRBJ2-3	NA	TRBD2	CASRKASGGDTQYF	TGTGCCAGCAGGAAAGCCTCCGGGGGGGATACGCAGTATTTT
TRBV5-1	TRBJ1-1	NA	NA	CASRLFLGGDTEAFF	TGCGCCAGCAGGTTATTTTTGGGAGGGGACACTGAAGCTTTCTTT
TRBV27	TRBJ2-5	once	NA	CASRTVGQPQETQYF	TGTGCCAGCCGTACAGTGGGACAACCCCAAGAGACCCAGTACTTC
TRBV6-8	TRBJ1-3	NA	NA	CASSYRDSGNTIYF	TGTGCCAGCAGTTACAGGGACTCTGGAAACACCATATATTTT
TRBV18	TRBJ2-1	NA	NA	CASSPDWGGEQFF	TGTGCCAGCTCACCGGACTGGGGTGGGGAGCAGTTCTTC
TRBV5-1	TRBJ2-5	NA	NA	CASSLDHQETQYF	TGCGCCAGCAGCTTGGACCACCAAGAGACCCAGTACTTC
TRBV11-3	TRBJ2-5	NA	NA	CASSFQETQYF	TGTGCCAGCAGCTTTCAAGAGACCCAGTACTTC
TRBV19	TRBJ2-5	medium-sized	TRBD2	CASSTPGGGETQYF	TGTGCCAGTAGTACCCCGGGAGGAGGGGAGACCCAGTACTTC
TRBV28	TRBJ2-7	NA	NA	CASNQDGYEQYF	TGTGCCAGCAACCAAGACGGTTACGAGCAGTACTTC
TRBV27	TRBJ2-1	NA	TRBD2	CASSLSRGLAVGYWEQFF	TGTGCCAGCAGTTTATCGAGAGGACTAGCCGTGGGGTATTGGGAGCAGTTCTTC
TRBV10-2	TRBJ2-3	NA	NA	CASSSGNTDTQYF	TGCGCCAGCAGTTCGGGGAACACAGATACGCAGTATTTT
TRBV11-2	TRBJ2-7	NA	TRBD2	CASSLGRLAGVQYF	TGTGCCAGCAGCTTAGGGCGGCTAGCGGGAGTGCAGTACTTC
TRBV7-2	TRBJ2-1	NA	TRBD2	CASSLVASGRAGAFF	TGTGCCAGCAGCTTAGTTGCTAGCGGGAGGGCGGGGGCGTTCTTC
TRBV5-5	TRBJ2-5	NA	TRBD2	CASSSGTSGRIGETQYF	TGTGCCAGCAGTTCCGGGACTAGCGGGAGGATCGGAGAGACCCAGTACTTC
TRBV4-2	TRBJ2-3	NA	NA	CASSQELLGTDTQYF	TGTGCCAGCAGCCAAGAATTACTAGGCACAGATACGCAGTATTTT
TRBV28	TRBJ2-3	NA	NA	CASSLPGDADTQYF	TGTGCCAGCAGTTTACCCGGGGATGCAGATACGCAGTATTTT
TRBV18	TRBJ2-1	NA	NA	CASSPGGQSYNEQFF	TGTGCCAGCTCACCAGGGGGACAATCCTACAATGAGCAGTTCTTC
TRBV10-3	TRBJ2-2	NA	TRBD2	CAISLGLADTGELFF	TGTGCCATCAGTTTGGGACTAGCCGACACCGGGGAGCTGTTTTTT
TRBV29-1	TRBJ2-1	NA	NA	CSVEVAVEQFF	TGCAGCGTTGAAGTGGCAGTAGAGCAGTTCTTC
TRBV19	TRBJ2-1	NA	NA	CASSPGDEQFF	TGTGCCAGCAGCCCAGGCGATGAGCAGTTCTTC
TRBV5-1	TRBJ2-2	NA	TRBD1	CASSGGQGAIAGELFF	TGCGCCAGCAGCGGAGGACAGGGGGCAATAGCCGGGGAGCTGTTTTTT
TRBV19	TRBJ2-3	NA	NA	CASRLDLSTDTQYF	TGTGCCAGTAGGTTGGACCTAAGCACAGATACGCAGTATTTT
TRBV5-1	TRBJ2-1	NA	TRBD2	CASSLGSSGGNEQFF	TGCGCCAGCAGCTTGGGTTCTAGCGGGGGCAATGAGCAGTTCTTC
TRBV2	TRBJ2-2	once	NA	CASSDQGNTGELFF	TGTGCCAGCAGTGACCAGGGAAACACCGGGGAGCTGTTTTTT
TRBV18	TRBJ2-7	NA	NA	CASSPPGPASYEQYF	TGTGCCAGCTCACCACCGGGACCAGCCTCCTACGAGCAGTACTTC
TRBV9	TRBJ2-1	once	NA	CASSGNNEQFF	TGTGCCAGCAGCGGAAACAATGAGCAGTTCTTC
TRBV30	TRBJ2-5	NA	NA	CAWIRENQETQYF	TGTGCCTGGATACGGGAGAACCAAGAGACCCAGTACTTC
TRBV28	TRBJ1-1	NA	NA	CASSLLGNTEAFF	TGTGCCAGCAGTTTGTTGGGGAACACTGAAGCTTTCTTT
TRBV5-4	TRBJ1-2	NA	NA	CASSLGVGVNYGYTF	TGTGCCAGCAGCTTGGGTGTTGGGGTAAACTATGGCTACACCTTC
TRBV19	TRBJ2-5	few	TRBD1	CASSPWTGGPETQYF	TGTGCCAGTAGTCCCTGGACAGGGGGACCAGAGACCCAGTACTTC
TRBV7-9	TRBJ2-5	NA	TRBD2	CASSLGGVSGVTYQETQYF	TGTGCCAGCAGCTTAGGGGGCGTTAGCGGGGTTACGTACCAAGAGACCCAGTACTTC
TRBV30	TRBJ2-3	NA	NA	CAWNRLDTDTQYF	TGTGCCTGGAATCGTCTAGACACAGATACGCAGTATTTT
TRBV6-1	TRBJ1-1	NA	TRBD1	CASMRDRSNTEAFF	TGTGCCAGCATGAGGGACAGATCGAACACTGAAGCTTTCTTT
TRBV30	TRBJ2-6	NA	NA	CACPGVSGANVLTF	TGTGCCTGTCCAGGCGTCTCTGGGGCCAACGTCCTGACTTTC
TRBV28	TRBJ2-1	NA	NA	CASSGLEQFF	TGTGCCAGCAGCGGACTCGAGCAGTTCTTC
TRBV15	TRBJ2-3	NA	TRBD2	CATRSGITTDTQYF	TGTGCCACCAGAAGCGGGATTACGACAGATACGCAGTATTTT
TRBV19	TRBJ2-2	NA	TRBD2	CASSIPSGRSTRTGELFF	TGTGCCAGTAGTATTCCTAGCGGGAGGTCTACACGAACCGGGGAGCTGTTTTTT
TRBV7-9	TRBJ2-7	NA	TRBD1	CASSLVQGANLRREQYF	TGTGCCAGCAGCTTAGTGCAGGGGGCTAACCTTCGCCGGGAGCAGTACTTC
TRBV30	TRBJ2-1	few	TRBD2	CAWSVRSGRWNEQFF	TGTGCCTGGAGTGTACGTAGCGGGAGATGGAATGAGCAGTTCTTC